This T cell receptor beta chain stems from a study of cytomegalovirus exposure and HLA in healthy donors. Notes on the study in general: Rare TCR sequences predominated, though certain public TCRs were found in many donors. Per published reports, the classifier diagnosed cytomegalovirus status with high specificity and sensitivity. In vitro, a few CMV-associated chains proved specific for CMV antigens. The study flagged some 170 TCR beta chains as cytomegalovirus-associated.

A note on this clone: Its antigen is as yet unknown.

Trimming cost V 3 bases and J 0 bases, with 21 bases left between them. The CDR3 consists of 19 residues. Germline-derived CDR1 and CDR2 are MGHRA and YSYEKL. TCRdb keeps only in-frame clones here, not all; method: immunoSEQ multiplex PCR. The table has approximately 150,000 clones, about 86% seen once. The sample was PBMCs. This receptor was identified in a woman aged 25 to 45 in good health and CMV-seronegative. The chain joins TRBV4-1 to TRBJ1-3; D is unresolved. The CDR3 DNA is TGCGCCAGCAGCCAGGTAGTAAAGTCGGCGGGCGACTCTGGAAACACCATATATTTT. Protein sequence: CASSQVVKSAGDSGNTIYF.